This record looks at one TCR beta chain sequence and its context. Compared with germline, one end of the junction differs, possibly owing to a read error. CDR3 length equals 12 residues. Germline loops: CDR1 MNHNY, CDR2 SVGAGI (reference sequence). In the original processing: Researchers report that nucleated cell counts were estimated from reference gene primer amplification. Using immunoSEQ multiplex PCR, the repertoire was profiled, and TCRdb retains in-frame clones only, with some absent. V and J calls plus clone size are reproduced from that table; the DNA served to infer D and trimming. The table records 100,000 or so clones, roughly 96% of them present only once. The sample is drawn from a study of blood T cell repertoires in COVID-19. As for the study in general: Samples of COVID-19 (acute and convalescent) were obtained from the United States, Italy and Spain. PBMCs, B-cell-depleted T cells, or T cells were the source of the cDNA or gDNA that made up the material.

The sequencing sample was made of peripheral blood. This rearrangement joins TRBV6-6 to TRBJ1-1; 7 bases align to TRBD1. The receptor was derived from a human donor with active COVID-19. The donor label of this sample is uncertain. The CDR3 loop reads CAGRDRNTEAFF. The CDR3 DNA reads TGTGCCGGCAGGGACAGGAACACTGAAGCTTTCTTT.